These T cell receptor beta chains were read from a single sample in a study of blood T cells in healthy people across ages. TCRdb reprocessed the 5' RACE reads via MiXCR and lists one record per CDR3 protein. The table includes just under 900,000 distinct CDR3 sequences, around 30% detected once. The material sequenced was blood. These TCRs come from a woman older than 75 in good health. CDR3s include the opening cysteine and the closing phenylalanine or tryptophan. A D gene is named only where the DNA matches it firmly. Size tells how often a clone was seen (once, few, many) or the class of an expanded clone, and some rows leave it out.

V	size	D	J	CDR3	DNA
TRBV20-1	many	NA	TRBJ2-5	CSARDRRGDRYKETQYF	TGCAGTGCTAGAGATCGCAGGGGCGACCGGTACAAGGAGACCCAGTACTTC
TRBV27	many	NA	TRBJ1-6	CASSLSGFTNSPLHF	TGTGCCAGCAGTTTATCCGGGTTTACTAATTCACCCCTCCACTTT
TRBV20-1	NA	TRBD2	TRBJ2-2	CSAMVAGLNTGELFF	TGCAGTGCTATGGTAGCGGGGTTGAACACCGGGGAGCTGTTTTTT
TRBV6-2/TRBV6-3	many	NA	TRBJ2-7	CASSLTESSYEQYF	TGTGCCAGCAGCCTTACGGAGAGCTCCTACGAGCAGTACTTC
TRBV7-9	many	NA	TRBJ2-5	CAGTSWAEAIQTQYF	TGTGCCGGGACCTCCTGGGCCGAGGCCATACAGACCCAGTACTTC
TRBV12-3/TRBV12-4	many	NA	TRBJ1-2	CASSWGNYGYTF	TGTGCCAGCAGTTGGGGAAACTATGGCTACACCTTC
TRBV6-4	NA	NA	TRBJ2-3	CASSDGRDSDTQYF	TGTGCCAGCAGTGACGGCCGGGACTCAGATACGCAGTATTTT
TRBV3-1	NA	TRBD2	TRBJ2-3	CASSQDWLAGRTDTQYF	TGTGCCAGCAGCCAAGATTGGCTAGCGGGGCGCACAGATACGCAGTATTTT
TRBV9	NA	NA	TRBJ1-1	CTSSVELRSDTEAFF	TGTACCAGCAGCGTAGAATTACGGAGTGACACTGAAGCTTTCTTT
TRBV20-1	few	NA	TRBJ2-5	CSARGPVQNEQYF	TGCAGTGCTAGAGGGCCTGTGCAAAATGAGCAGTACTTC
TRBV12-3/TRBV12-4	few	NA	TRBJ1-3	CASSLAGTPGNTIYF	TGTGCCAGCAGTTTAGCGGGGACGCCTGGAAACACCATATATTTT
TRBV28	few	NA	TRBJ1-5	CASHPGTNNQPQHF	TGTGCCAGCCATCCCGGGACAAACAATCAGCCCCAGCATTTT
TRBV6-5	many	NA	TRBJ1-1	CASNRGAYTEAFF	TGTGCCAGCAATCGGGGGGCATACACTGAAGCTTTCTTT
TRBV28	once	NA	TRBJ2-1	CASRGINEQFF	TGTGCCAGCAGGGGAATTAATGAGCAGTTCTTC
TRBV6-2/TRBV6-3	NA	TRBD1	TRBJ1-1	CASRLTGATEAFF	TGTGCCAGCAGGCTTACAGGGGCCACTGAAGCTTTCTTT
TRBV12-3/TRBV12-4	NA	TRBD1	TRBJ1-1	CASSPQGRGTEAFF	TGTGCCAGCAGTCCACAGGGGAGGGGCACTGAAGCTTTCTTT
TRBV2	many	NA	TRBJ2-5	CASSVGYQETQYF	TGTGCCAGCAGTGTGGGGTACCAAGAGACCCAGTACTTC
TRBV10-3	many	TRBD1	TRBJ2-1	CAISDPTGLGSYNEQFF	TGTGCCATCAGTGACCCGACAGGGTTAGGCTCCTACAATGAGCAGTTCTTC
TRBV20-1	NA	TRBD2	TRBJ2-7	CSAPGRVTSYEQYF	TGCAGTGCGCCGGGGAGGGTAACCTCCTACGAGCAGTACTTC
TRBV12-3/TRBV12-4	many	TRBD1	TRBJ1-2	CASSPWTGNYGYTF	TGTGCCAGCAGTCCGTGGACAGGGAACTATGGCTACACCTTC
TRBV10-3	many	NA	TRBJ1-2	CAISAQANYGYTF	TGTGCCATCAGCGCACAGGCTAACTATGGCTACACCTTC
TRBV5-1	NA	NA	TRBJ1-1	CASSLYYRATEAFF	TGCGCCAGCAGCCTTTATTACAGGGCTACTGAAGCTTTCTTT
TRBV20-1	many	TRBD2	TRBJ2-1	CSARGAGGEQFF	TGCAGTGCCCGAGGGGCGGGGGGTGAGCAGTTCTTC
TRBV11-2	NA	NA	TRBJ2-7	CASRRGVPMGEQYF	TGTGCCAGCCGGCGCGGGGTCCCCATGGGGGAGCAGTACTTC
TRBV10-3	many	NA	TRBJ2-1	CAIRKDISSYNEQFF	TGTGCCATCAGGAAGGACATTTCCTCCTACAATGAGCAGTTCTTC
TRBV16	few	TRBD2	TRBJ2-4	CASSQSWLAGGTQYF	TGTGCCAGCAGCCAATCGTGGCTAGCGGGGGGTACTCAGTACTTC
TRBV20-1	few	TRBD1	TRBJ1-1	CSARDTGERAFF	TGCAGTGCTAGAGATACAGGGGAAAGAGCTTTCTTT
TRBV5-6	many	NA	TRBJ2-5	CASSFGNSGETQYF	TGTGCCAGCAGCTTTGGAAACTCTGGAGAGACCCAGTACTTC
TRBV3-1	NA	NA	TRBJ2-7	CASSWTTGSGYEQYF	TGTGCCAGCAGCTGGACGACCGGCTCTGGGTACGAGCAGTACTTC
TRBV4-2	NA	NA	TRBJ2-4	CAGSQAGPLNIQYF	TGTGCCGGCAGTCAAGCAGGGCCTCTAAACATTCAGTACTTC
TRBV3-1	few	TRBD1	TRBJ1-6	CASSQFLTGSNSPLHF	TGTGCCAGCAGCCAATTCTTGACAGGGTCCAATTCACCCCTCCACTTT
TRBV7-2	few	TRBD1	TRBJ1-6	CASSLGQGVHSPLHF	TGTGCCAGCAGCTTAGGACAGGGGGTTCATTCACCCCTCCACTTT
TRBV6-5	few	NA	TRBJ1-1	CASKPRPNTEAFF	TGTGCCAGCAAACCAAGGCCGAACACTGAAGCTTTCTTT
TRBV12-3/TRBV12-4	many	TRBD1	TRBJ1-5	CASSWTGFNQPQHF	TGTGCCAGCAGTTGGACAGGGTTCAATCAGCCCCAGCATTTT
TRBV15	many	NA	TRBJ2-3	CATSRDLTGTWDTQYF	TGTGCCACCAGCAGAGATCTCACGGGGACATGGGATACGCAGTATTTT
TRBV7-2	many	NA	TRBJ2-6	CASSSRGGAPGANVLTF	TGTGCCAGCAGTTCAAGGGGGGGCGCCCCTGGGGCCAACGTCCTGACTTTC
TRBV6-7	NA	TRBD1	TRBJ1-2	CASSPPKQGNYGYTF	TGTGCCAGCAGCCCTCCCAAACAGGGGAACTATGGCTACACCTTC
TRBV11-2	NA	TRBD2	TRBJ2-5	CASSYDPGGETQYF	TGTGCCAGCAGTTACGATCCGGGGGGAGAGACCCAGTACTTC
TRBV6-2/TRBV6-3	few	NA	TRBJ1-5	CASGTAGGRGNQPQHF	TGTGCCAGCGGTACGGCAGGTGGGAGGGGCAATCAGCCCCAGCATTTT
TRBV5-6	many	NA	TRBJ2-1	CASSWGAYNEQFF	TGTGCCAGCAGCTGGGGGGCCTACAATGAGCAGTTCTTC
TRBV24-1	many	TRBD2	TRBJ2-1	CATSDGGGPYNEQFF	TGTGCCACCAGTGATGGCGGGGGGCCCTACAATGAGCAGTTCTTC